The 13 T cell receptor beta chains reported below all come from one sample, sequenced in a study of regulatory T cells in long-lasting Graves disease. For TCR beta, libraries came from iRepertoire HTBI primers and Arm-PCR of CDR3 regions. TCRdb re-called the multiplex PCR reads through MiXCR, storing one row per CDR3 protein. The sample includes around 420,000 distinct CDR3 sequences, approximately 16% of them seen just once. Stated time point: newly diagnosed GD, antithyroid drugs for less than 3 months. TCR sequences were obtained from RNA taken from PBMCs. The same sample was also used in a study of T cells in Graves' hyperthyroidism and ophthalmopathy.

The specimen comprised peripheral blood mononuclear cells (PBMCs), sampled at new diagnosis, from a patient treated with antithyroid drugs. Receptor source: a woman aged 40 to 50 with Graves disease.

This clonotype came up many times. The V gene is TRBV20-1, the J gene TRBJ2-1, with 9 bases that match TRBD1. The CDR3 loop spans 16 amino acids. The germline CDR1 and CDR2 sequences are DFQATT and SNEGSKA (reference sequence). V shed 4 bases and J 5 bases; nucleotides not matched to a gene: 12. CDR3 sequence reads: CSAIGTGLRLNNEQFF. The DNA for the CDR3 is TGCAGTGCTATAGGGACAGGGTTGCGCCTAAACAATGAGCAGTTCTTC.

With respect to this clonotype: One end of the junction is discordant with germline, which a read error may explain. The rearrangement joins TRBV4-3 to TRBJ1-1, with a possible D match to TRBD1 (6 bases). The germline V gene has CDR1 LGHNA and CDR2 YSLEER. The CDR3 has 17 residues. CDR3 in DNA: TGCGCCAGCAGCCAAGATACGATGGGGGCGGGATACACTGAAGGTTTCTTT. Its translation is CASSQDTMGAGYTEGFF.

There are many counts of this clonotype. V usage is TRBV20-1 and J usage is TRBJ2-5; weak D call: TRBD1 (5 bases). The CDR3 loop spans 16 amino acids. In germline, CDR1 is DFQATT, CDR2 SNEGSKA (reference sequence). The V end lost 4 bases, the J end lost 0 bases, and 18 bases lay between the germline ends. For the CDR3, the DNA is TGCAGTGCTATTATCAGGGTGCCCCCTTACCAAGAGACCCAGTACTTC. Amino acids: CSAIIRVPPYQETQYF.

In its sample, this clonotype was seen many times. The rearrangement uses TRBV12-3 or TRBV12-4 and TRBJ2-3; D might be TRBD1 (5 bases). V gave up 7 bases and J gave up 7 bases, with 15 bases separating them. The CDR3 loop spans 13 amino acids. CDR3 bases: TGTGCCAGCACCCAGACAGAGAGGAATACGCAGTATTTT. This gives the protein CASTQTERNTQYF.

CDR3 nucleotide sequence: TGTGCCAGCAGGTCTAAAATGACAGGGGTCGGTGAAGCTTTCTTT. Residues: CASRSKMTGVGEAFF. The chain joins TRBV28 to TRBJ1-1; TRBD1 agrees at 8 bases. The trim removed 6 bases at V and 7 bases at J, leaving 13 bases unmatched. CDR3 length: 15 residues. Germline V gene data show CDR1 as MDHEN and CDR2 as SYDVKM.

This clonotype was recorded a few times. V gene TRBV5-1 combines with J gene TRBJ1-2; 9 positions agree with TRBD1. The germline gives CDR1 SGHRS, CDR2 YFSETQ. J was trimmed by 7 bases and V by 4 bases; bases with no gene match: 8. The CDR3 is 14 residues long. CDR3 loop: CASSHPDRGVGYTF. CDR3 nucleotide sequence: TGCGCCAGCAGCCACCCGGACAGGGGAGTTGGCTACACCTTC. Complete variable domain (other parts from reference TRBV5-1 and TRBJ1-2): KAGVTQTPRYLIKTRGQQVTLSCSPISGHRSVSWYQQTPGQGLQFLFEYFSETQRNKGNFPGRFSGRQFSNSRSEMNVSTLELGDSALYLCASSHPDRGVGYTFGSGTRLTVV.

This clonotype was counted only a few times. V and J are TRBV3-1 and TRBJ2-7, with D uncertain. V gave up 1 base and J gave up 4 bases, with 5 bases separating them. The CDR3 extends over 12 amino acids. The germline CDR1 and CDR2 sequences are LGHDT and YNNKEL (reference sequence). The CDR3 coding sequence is TGTGCCAGCAGCCAAGCGGAATACGAGCAGTACTTC. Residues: CASSQAEYEQYF.

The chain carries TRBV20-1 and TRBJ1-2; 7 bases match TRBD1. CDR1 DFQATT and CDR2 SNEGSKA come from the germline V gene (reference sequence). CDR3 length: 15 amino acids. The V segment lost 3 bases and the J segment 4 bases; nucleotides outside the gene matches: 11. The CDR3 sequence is CSARDRSLTFYGYTF. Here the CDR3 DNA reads TGCAGTGCTAGGGACAGGAGTTTAACGTTCTATGGCTACACCTTC.

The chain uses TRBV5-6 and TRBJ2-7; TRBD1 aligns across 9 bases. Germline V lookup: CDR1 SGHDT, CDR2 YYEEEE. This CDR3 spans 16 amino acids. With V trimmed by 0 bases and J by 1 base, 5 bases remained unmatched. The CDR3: CASSLAGTGISYEQYF. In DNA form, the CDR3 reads TGTGCCAGCAGCTTGGCCGGGACAGGGATATCCTACGAGCAGTACTTC.

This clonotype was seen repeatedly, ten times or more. DNA of the CDR3: TGCAGCGTTGGCGGGGTCGGATCCTCCTACGAGCAGTACTTC. Its protein product is CSVGGVGSSYEQYF. This chain uses TRBV29-1 with TRBJ2-7; D may be TRBD2 (6 bases). The CDR3 runs 14 residues. Germline lookup yields CDR1 SQVTM and CDR2 ANQGSEA. V was pared by 4 bases and J by 0 bases, with 13 bases between.

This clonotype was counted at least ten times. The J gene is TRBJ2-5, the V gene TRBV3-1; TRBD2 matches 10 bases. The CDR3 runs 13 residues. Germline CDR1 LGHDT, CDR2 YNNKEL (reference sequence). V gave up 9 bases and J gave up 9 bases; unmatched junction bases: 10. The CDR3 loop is CASRTSGRSAQYF. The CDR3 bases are TGTGCCAGTAGGACTAGCGGAAGATCGGCCCAGTACTTC.

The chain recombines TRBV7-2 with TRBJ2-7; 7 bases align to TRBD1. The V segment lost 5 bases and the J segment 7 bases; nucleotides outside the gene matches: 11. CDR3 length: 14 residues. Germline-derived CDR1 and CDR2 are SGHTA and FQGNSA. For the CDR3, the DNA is TGTGCCAGCAGCGACTACAAGGGGGCTGGGGAGCAGTACTTC. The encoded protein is CASSDYKGAGEQYF.

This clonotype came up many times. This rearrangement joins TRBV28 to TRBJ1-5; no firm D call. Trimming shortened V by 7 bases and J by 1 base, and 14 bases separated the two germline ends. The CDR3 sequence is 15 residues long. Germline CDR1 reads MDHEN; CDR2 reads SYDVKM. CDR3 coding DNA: TGTGCCAGCACCAAGGGAAGGCGGAGCAATCAGCCCCAGCATTTT. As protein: CASTKGRRSNQPQHF. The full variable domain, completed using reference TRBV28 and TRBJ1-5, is DVKVTQSSRYLVKRTGEKVFLECVQDMDHENMFWYRQDPGLGLRLIYFSYDVKMKEKGDIPEGYSVSREKKERFSLILESASTNQTSMYLCASTKGRRSNQPQHFGDGTRLSIL.